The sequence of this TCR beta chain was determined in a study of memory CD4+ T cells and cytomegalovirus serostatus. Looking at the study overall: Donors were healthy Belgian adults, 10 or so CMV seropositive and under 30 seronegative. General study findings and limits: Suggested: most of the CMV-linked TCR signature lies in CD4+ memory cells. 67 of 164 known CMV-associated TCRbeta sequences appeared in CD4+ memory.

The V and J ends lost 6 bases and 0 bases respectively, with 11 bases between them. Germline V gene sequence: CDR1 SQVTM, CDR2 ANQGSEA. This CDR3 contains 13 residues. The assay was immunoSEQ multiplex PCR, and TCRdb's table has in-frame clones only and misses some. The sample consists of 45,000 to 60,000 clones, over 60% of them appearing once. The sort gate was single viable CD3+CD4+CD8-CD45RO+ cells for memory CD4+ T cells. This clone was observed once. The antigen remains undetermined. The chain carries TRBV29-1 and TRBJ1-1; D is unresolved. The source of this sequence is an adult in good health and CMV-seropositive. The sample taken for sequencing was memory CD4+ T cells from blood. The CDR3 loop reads CSVKTQMNTEAFF. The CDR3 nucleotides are TGCAGCGTAAAAACACAGATGAACACTGAAGCTTTCTTT.